This TCR beta chain was captured in a study of PD-1 blockade in classical Hodgkin lymphoma. After autologous stem cell transplantation all patients relapsed, and prior brentuximab vedotin exposure differed between cohorts. Sequencing used immunoSEQ multiplex PCR; TCRdb keeps in-frame clones, though not all of them. Here the sample spans more than 25,000 clones, approximately 84% being singletons. The sequence derives from a human donor with classical Hodgkin lymphoma. The source was peripheral blood mononuclear cells (PBMCs), collected at baseline.

CDR3 sequence: CASSLGQGSPSGKQFF. DNA of the CDR3: TGCGCCAGCAGCTTGGGACAGGGGTCTCCTAGCGGGAAGCAGTTCTTC. The chain couples TRBV5-1 to TRBJ2-1, with D perhaps matching TRBD2 (9 bases). This CDR3 spans 16 amino acids. Trimming pared 0 bases from V and 11 bases from J, leaving 21 bases between. Looked up from germline, CDR1 is SGHRS and CDR2 is YFSETQ.